Listed here are 7 T cell receptor beta chains from one sample, sequenced in a study of low-dose radiotherapy and immunotherapy resistance in tumors (dated by TCRdb to between 2022 and 2023). First-strand cDNA was synthesized with Superscript III and a set of TRAV- and TRBV-specific primers, covering both TCRalpha and TCRbeta chains. TCRs were amplified for 15 to 20 PCR cycles with Phusion, using a constant-region primer paired with the adapter attached to the V primers. The public reads were quality trimmed at Q25 with fastp and then assembled into clones with MiXCR by TCRdb, keeping productive beta chains. Each CDR3 protein appears once, grouped with its most common genes and DNA. Across this sample there are roughly 11,000 distinct CDR3 sequences, with roughly two thirds seen only once. Approximately 10% of the sample belongs to the ten largest clones. Receptors originate from a human donor with advanced metastatic prostate, ovarian, gallbladder or colorectal cancer (not recorded which). This table probably holds off-target reads from a library built for another chain.

The chain couples TRBV7-2 to TRBJ1-1; a weak D match, TRBD1 (6 bases). This CDR3 spans 13 amino acids. Trimming took off 7 bases at V and 1 base at J, with 10 bases between the two ends. Germline V gives CDR1 SGHTA, CDR2 FQGNSA. CDR3: CASTWGPNTEAFF. The CDR3 region has the DNA TGTGCCAGCACCTGGGGGCCGAACACTGAAGCTTTCTTT.

DNA of the CDR3: TGTGCCAGCAGCTTGAGGGGTTTGGGTTCACCCCTCCACTTT. Translation gives CASSLRGLGSPLHF. The chain couples TRBV11-2 to TRBJ1-6; a weak D match, TRBD1 (5 bases). Trimming shortened V by 3 bases and J by 9 bases, and 12 bases separated the two germline ends. CDR1 and CDR2 (germline): SGHAT, FQNNGV. The CDR3 loop spans 14 amino acids.

The chain employs TRBV14 and TRBJ2-1, with a tentative D call TRBD2 (5 bases). CDR1 SGHDN and CDR2 FVKESK come from the germline V gene. This CDR3 has 15 amino acids. V lost 1 base, J lost 4 bases, and 11 bases lay in between. The CDR3 sequence: CASSQGLAVYNEQFF. In DNA, the CDR3 is TGTGCCAGCAGCCAAGGGCTAGCTGTGTACAATGAGCAGTTCTTC.

The chain links TRBV28 to TRBJ2-1, with a tentative D call TRBD1 (5 bases). The germline gives CDR1 MDHEN, CDR2 SYDVKM. The V and J ends lost 4 bases and 0 bases respectively, with 13 bases between them. The CDR3 has 16 amino acids. The CDR3 region is CASSSTAYFSYNEQFF. Written as DNA, the CDR3 is TGTGCCAGCAGTTCGACAGCTTACTTCTCCTACAATGAGCAGTTCTTC.

This rearrangement joins TRBV5-1 to TRBJ2-1, with 7 bases lining up with TRBD2. This CDR3 region has 14 residues. After removal of 1 base from V and 6 bases from J, the junction contained 4 bases not matched to a gene. Germline CDR1 is SGHRS and CDR2 is YFSETQ. For the CDR3, the DNA is TGCGCCAGCAGCTTGTTAGGACTAGTCAATGAGCAGTTCTTC. Translated, it gives CASSLLGLVNEQFF.

The V and J genes are TRBV29-1 and TRBJ1-4, with 7 bases identical to TRBD1. Germline values: CDR1 SQVTM, CDR2 ANQGSEA. Trimming cost V 1 base and J 7 bases; bases outside gene matches: 3. The CDR3 contains 13 residues. This CDR3 is CSVEGGGGEKLFF. In DNA, the CDR3 is TGCAGCGTTGAAGGAGGGGGCGGTGAAAAACTGTTTTTT.

J is TRBJ2-3 and V is TRBV2; D possibly corresponds to TRBD2 (5 bases). The V gene lost 5 bases and the J gene lost 0 bases, with 27 bases spanning the gap. The germline CDR1 and CDR2 sequences are SNHLY and FYNNEI. This CDR3 contains 20 residues. The CDR3 nucleotides are TGTGCCAGCAGTACGGACCTCCCTACCCAAAGAGGGCCGAGCACAGATACGCAGTATTTT. Amino acids: CASSTDLPTQRGPSTDTQYF.